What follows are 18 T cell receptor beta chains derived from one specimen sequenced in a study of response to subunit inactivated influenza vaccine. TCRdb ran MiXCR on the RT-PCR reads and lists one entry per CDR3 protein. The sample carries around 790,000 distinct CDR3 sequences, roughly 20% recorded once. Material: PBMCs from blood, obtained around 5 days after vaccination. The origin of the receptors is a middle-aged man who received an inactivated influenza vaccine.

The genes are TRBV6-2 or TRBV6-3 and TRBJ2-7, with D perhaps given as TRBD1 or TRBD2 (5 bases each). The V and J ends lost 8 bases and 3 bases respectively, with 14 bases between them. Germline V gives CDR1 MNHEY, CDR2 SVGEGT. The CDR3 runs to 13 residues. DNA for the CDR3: TGTGCCAGCGGGACGCTACTAATCTACGAGCAGTACTTC. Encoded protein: CASGTLLIYEQYF.

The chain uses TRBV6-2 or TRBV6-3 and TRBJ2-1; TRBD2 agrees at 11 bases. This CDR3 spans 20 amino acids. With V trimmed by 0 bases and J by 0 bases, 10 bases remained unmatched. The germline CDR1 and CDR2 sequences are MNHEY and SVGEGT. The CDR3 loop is CASSYSTGLAGRHSYNEQFF. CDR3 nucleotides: TGTGCCAGCAGTTACTCGACCGGACTAGCGGGTCGTCACTCCTACAATGAGCAGTTCTTC.

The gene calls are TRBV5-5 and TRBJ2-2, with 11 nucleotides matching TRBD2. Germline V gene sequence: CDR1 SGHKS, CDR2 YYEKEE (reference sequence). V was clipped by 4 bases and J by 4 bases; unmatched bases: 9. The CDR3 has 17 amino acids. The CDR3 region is CASSLGPGLAATGELFF. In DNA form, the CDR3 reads TGTGCCAGCAGCCTTGGGCCGGGACTAGCGGCCACCGGGGAGCTGTTTTTT.

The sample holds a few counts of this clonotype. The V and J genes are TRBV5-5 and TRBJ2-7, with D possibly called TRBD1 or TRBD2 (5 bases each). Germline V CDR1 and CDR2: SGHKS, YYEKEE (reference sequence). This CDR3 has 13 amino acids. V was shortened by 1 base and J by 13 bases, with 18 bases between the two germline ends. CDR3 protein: CASSLSMGTPCYF. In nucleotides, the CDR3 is TGTGCCAGCAGCTTGTCGATGGGGACGCCTTGCTACTTC. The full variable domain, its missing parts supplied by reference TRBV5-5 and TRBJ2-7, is DAGVTQSPTHLIKTRGQQVTLRCSPISGHKSVSWYQQVLGQGPQFIFQYYEKEERGRGNFPDRFSARQFPNYSSELNVNALLLGDSALYLCASSLSMGTPCYFGPGTRLTVT.

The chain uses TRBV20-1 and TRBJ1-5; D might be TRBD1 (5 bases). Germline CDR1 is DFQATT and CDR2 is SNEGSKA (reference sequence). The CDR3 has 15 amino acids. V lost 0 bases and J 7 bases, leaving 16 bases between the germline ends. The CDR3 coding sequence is TGCAGTGCTAGAGATGGGGGAACGGGCAGGCAGCCCCAGCATTTT. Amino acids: CSARDGGTGRQPQHF.

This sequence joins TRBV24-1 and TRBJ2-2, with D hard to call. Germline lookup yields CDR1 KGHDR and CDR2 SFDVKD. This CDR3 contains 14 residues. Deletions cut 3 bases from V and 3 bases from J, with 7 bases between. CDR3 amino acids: CATSDKLYTGELFF. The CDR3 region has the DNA TGTGCCACCAGTGATAAGCTATACACCGGGGAGCTGTTTTTT.

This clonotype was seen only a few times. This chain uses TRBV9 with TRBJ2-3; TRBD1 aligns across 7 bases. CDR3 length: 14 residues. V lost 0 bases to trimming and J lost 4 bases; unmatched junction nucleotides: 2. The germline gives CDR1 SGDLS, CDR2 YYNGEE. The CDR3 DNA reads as TGTGCCAGCAGCGTAGAAGACAGGGCAGATACGCAGTATTTT. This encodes CASSVEDRADTQYF.

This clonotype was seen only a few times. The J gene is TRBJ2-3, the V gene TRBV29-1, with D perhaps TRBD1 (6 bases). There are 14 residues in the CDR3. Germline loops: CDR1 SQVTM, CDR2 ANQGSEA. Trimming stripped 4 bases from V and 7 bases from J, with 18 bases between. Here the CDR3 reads CSVGPGVGANTQYF. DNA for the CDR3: TGCAGCGTTGGTCCAGGGGTGGGGGCCAATACGCAGTATTTT.

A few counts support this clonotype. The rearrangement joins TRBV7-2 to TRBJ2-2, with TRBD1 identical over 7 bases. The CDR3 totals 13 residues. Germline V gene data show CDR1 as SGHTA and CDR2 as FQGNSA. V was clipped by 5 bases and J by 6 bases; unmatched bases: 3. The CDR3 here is CASSKGAAGELFF. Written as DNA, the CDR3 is TGTGCCAGCAGCAAGGGGGCGGCCGGGGAGCTGTTTTTT.

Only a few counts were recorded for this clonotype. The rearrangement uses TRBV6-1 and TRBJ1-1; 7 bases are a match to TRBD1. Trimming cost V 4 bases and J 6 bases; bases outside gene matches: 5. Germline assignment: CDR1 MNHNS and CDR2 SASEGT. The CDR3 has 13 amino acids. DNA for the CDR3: TGTGCCAGCAGTGGGACAGGACATGCTGAAGCTTTCTTT. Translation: CASSGTGHAEAFF.

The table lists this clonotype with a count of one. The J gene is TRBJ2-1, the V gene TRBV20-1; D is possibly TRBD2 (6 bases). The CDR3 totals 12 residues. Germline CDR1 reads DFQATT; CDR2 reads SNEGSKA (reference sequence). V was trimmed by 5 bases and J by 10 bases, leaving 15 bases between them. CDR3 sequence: CSAAPTSREQFF. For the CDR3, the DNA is TGCAGTGCTGCGCCTACTAGCCGGGAGCAGTTCTTC.

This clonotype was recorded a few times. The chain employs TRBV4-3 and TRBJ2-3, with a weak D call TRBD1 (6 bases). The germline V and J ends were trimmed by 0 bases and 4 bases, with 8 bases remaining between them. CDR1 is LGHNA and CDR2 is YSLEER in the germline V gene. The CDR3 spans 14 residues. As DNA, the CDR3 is TGCGCCAGCAGCCAAGATCACAGGGCAGATACGCAGTATTTT. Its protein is CASSQDHRADTQYF.

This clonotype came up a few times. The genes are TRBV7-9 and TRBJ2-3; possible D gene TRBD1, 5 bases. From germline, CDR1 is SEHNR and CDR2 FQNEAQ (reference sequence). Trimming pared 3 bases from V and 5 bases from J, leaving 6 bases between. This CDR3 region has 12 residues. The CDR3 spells CASSFGQDTQYF. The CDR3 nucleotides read TGTGCCAGCAGCTTCGGACAAGATACGCAGTATTTT.

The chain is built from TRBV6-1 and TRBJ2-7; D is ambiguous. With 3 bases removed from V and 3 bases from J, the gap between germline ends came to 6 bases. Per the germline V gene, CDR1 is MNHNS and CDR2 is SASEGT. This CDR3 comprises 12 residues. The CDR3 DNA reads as TGTGCCAGCAGTGACTTCCTCTACGAGCAGTACTTC. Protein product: CASSDFLYEQYF.

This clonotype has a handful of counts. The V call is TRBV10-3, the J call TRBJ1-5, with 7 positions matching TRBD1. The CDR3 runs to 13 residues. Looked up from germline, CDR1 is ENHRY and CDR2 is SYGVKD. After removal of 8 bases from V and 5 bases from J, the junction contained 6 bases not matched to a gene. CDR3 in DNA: TGTGCCATCCAGGACAGGAGAGATCAGCCCCAGCATTTT. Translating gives CAIQDRRDQPQHF.

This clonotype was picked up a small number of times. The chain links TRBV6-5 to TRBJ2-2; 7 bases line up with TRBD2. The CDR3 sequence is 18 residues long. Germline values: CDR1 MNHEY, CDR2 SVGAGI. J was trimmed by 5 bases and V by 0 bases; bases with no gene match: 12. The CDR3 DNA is TGTGCCAGCAGTTACTCGAGGAGGTCAGCGGGGAGTACCGGGGAGCTGTTTTTT. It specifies CASSYSRRSAGSTGELFF.

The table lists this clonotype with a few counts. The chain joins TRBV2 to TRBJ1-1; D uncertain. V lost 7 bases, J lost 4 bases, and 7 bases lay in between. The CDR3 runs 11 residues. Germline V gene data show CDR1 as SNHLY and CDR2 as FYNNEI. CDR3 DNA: TGTGCCAGCAAACGGGGCACTGAAGCTTTCTTT. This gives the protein CASKRGTEAFF.

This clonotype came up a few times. The CDR3 nucleotides are TGCAGTGCTCGAACGAGGTTCCGGGACGGAACAACCTACGAGCAGTACTTC. It yields the protein CSARTRFRDGTTYEQYF. The V gene is TRBV20-1, the J gene TRBJ2-7; D is possibly TRBD1 or TRBD2 (5 bases each). Per germline, CDR1 DFQATT and CDR2 SNEGSKA (reference sequence). V dropped 5 bases and J dropped 2 bases, with 25 bases sitting between them. This CDR3 spans 17 amino acids.